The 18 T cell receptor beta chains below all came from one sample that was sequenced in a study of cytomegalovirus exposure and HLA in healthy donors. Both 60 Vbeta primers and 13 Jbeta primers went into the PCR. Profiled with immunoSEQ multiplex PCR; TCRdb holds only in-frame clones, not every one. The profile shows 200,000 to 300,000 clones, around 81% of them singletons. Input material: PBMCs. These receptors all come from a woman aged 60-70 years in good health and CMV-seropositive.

The CDR3 reads CASSEGSGRGSNYGYTF. The CDR3 DNA reads as TGTGCCAGCAGTGAAGGTTCAGGGAGGGGTAGTAACTATGGCTACACCTTC. The chain joins TRBV2 to TRBJ1-2, with a possible D match to TRBD1 (5 bases). CDR3 size: 17 residues. With 1 base removed from V and 1 base from J, the gap between germline ends came to 16 bases. Germline V lookup: CDR1 SNHLY, CDR2 FYNNEI.

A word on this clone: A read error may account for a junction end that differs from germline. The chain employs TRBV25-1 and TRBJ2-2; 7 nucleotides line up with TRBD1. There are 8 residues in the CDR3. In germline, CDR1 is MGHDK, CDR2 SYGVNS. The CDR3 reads CASNTGVF. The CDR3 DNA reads TGTGCCAGCAATACAGGGGTTTTT.

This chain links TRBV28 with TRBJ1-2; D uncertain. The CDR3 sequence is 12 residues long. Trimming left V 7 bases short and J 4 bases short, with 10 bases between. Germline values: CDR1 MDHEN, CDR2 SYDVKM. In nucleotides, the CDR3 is TGTGCCAGCACCAGGCCTGGCTATGGCTACACCTTC. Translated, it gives CASTRPGYGYTF.

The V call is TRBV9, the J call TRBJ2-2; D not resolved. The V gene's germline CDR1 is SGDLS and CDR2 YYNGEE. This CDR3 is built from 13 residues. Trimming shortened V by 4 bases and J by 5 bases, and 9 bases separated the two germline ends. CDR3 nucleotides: TGTGCCAGCAGCTCCAGAAATACCGGGGAGCTGTTTTTT. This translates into CASSSRNTGELFF.

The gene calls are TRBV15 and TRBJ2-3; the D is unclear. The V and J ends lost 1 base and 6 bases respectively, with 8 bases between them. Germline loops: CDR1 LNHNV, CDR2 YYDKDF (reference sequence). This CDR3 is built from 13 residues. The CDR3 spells CATSRGAEDTQYF. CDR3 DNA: TGTGCCACCAGCAGAGGGGCAGAGGATACGCAGTATTTT. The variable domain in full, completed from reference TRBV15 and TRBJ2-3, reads DAMVIQNPRYQVTQFGKPVTLSCSQTLNHNVMYWYQQKSSQAPKLLFHYYDKDFNNEADTPDNFQSRRPNTSFCFLDIRSPGLGDTAMYLCATSRGAEDTQYFGPGTRLTVL.

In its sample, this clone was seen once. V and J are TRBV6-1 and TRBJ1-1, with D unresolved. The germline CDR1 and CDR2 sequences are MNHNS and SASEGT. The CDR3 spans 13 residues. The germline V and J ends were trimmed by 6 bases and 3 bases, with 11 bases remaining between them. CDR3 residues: CASSSFGDTEAFF. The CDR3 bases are TGTGCCAGCAGCTCGTTTGGAGACACTGAAGCTTTCTTT.

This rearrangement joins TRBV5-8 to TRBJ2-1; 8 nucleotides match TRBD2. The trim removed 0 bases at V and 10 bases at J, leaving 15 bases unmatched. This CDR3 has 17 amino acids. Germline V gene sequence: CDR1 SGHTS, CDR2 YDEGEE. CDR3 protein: CASSLAGPGLGVEEQFF. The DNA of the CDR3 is TGTGCCAGCAGCTTGGCGGGGCCGGGACTAGGTGTGGAAGAGCAGTTCTTC.

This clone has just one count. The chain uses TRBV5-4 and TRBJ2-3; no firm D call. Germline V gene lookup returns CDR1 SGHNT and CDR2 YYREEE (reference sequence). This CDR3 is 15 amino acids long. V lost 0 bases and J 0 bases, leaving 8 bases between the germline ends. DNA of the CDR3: TGTGCCAGCAGCTTGGATAAACATAGCACAGATACGCAGTATTTT. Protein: CASSLDKHSTDTQYF.

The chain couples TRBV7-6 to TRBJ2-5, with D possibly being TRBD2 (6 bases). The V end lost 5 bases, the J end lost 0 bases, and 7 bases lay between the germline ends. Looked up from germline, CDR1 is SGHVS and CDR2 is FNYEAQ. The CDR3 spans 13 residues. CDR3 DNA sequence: TGTGCCAGCAGCCGGACTAACCAAGAGACCCAGTACTTC. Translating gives CASSRTNQETQYF. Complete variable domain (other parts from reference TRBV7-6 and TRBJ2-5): GAGVSQSPRYKVTKRGQDVALRCDPISGHVSLYWYRQALGQGPEFLTYFNYEAQQDKSGLPNDRFSAERPEGSISTLTIQRTEQRDSAMYRCASSRTNQETQYFGPGTRLLVL.

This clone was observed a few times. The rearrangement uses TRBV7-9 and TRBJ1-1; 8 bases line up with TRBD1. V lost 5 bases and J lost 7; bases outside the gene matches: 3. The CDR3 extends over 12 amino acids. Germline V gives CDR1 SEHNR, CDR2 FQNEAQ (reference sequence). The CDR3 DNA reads TGTGCCAGCAGCGTACAGGGGGATGAAGCTTTCTTT. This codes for CASSVQGDEAFF.

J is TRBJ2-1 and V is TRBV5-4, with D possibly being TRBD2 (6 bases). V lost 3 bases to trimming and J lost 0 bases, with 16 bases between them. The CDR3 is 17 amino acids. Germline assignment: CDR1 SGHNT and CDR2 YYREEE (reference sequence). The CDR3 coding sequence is TGTGCCAGCAGCTCGGTCCGGGACTTCTCCTCCTACAATGAGCAGTTCTTC. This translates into CASSSVRDFSSYNEQFF.

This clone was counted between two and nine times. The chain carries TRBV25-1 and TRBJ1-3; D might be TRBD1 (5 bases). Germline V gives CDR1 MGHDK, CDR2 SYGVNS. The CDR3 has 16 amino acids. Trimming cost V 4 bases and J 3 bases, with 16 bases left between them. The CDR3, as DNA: TGTGCCAGCAGTGCCCCCGGGGGAGGGGTTGGAAACACCATATATTTT. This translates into CASSAPGGGVGNTIYF.

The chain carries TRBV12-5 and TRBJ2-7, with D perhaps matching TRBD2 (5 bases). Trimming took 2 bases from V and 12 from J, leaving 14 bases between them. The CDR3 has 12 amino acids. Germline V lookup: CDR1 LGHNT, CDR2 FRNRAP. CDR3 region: CASGLNGGPGYF. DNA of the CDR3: TGTGCTAGTGGTTTGAACGGAGGACCAGGGTACTTC.

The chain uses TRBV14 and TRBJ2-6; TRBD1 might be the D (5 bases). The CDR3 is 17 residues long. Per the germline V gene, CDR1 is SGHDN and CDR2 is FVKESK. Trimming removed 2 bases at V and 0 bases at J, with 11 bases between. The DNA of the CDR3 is TGTGCCAGCAGCCAACTAAGACAGAGCTCTGGGGCCAACGTCCTGACTTTC. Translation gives CASSQLRQSSGANVLTF.

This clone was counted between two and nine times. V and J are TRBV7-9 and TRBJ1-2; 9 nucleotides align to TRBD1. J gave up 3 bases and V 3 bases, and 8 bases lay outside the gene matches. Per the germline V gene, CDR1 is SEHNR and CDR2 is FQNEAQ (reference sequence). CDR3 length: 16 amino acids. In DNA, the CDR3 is TGTGCCAGCAGCTTCTACACAGGGGGCATACACTATGGCTACACCTTC. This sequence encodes CASSFYTGGIHYGYTF.

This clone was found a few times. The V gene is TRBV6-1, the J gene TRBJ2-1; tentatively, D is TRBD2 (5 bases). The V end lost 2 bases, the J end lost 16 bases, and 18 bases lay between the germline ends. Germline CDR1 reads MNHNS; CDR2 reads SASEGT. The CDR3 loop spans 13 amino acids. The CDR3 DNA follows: TGTGCCAGCAGTGAATTTTCGGGAATGGGATACTTCTTC. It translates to CASSEFSGMGYFF.

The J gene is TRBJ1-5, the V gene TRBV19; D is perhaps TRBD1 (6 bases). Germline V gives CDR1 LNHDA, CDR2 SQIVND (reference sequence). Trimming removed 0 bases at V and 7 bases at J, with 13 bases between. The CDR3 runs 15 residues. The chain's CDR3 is CASSIEGRGGQPQHF. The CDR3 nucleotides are TGTGCCAGTAGTATAGAGGGCAGGGGAGGGCAGCCCCAGCATTTT.

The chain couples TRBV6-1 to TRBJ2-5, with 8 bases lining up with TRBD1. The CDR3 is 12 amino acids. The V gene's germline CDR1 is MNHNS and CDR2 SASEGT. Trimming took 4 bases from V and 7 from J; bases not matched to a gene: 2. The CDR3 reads CASSGRGPTQYF. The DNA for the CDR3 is TGTGCCAGCAGTGGCAGGGGGCCGACCCAGTACTTC.